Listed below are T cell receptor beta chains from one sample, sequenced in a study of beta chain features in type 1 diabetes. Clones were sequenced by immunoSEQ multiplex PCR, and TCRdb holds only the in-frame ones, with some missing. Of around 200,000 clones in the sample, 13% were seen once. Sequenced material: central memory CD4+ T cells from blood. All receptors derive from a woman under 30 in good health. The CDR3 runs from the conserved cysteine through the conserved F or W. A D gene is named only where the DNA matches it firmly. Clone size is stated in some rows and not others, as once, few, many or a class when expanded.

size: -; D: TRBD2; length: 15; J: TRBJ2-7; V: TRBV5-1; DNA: TGCGCCAGCAGAGATGGGACTAGCGGTATCTACGAGCAGTACTTC; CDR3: CASRDGTSGIYEQYF
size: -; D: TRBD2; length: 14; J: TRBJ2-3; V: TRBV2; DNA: TGTGCCAGCAGTGATGGGAGGGTGCAAGATACGCAGTATTTT; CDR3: CASSDGRVQDTQYF
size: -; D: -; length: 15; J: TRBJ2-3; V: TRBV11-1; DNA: TGTGCCAGCAGCTTATACGGGAGTTACACAGATACGCAGTATTTT; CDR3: CASSLYGSYTDTQYF
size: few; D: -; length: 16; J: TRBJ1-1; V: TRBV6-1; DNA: TGTGCCAGCAGTGAAGCGTACGACAGGAAGAACACTGAAGCTTTCTTT; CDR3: CASSEAYDRKNTEAFF
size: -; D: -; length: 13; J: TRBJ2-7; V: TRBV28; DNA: TGTGCCAGCAGTTTTGTCGGGGTAGACGAGCAGTACTTC; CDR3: CASSFVGVDEQYF
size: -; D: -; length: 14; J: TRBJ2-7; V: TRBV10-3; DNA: TGTGCCATCAGAACTACCGGGACTGCGAGCGAGCAGTACTTC; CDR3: CAIRTTGTASEQYF
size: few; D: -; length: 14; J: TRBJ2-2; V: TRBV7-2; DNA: TGTGCCAGCACCCTTAACAAGAACACCGGGGAGCTGTTTTTT; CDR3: CASTLNKNTGELFF
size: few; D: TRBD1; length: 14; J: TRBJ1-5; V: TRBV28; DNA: TGTGCCAGCAGTCCGGGACAGAGGAGACAGCCCCAGCATTTT; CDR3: CASSPGQRRQPQHF
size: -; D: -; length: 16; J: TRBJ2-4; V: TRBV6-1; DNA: TGTGCCAGCAGTGGTCAGGACATTCTAGCCAAAAACATTCAGTACTTC; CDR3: CASSGQDILAKNIQYF
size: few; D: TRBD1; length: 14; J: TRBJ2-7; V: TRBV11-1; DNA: TGTGCCAGCAGCTCGGCCAGGGGGCTCAACGAGCAGTACTTC; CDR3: CASSSARGLNEQYF
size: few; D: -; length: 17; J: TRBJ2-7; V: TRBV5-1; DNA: TGCGCCAGCAGCTTTGGCGGGGGCTCCAACCCCCCCTACGAGCAGTACTTC; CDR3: CASSFGGGSNPPYEQYF
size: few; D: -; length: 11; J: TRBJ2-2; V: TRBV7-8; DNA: TGTGCCAGCAGCTACTCTCGGGAGCTGTTTTTT; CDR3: CASSYSRELFF
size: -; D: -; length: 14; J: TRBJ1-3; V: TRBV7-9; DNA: TGTGCCAGCTGCCGGGGGACCTCTGGAAACACCATATATTTT; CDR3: CASCRGTSGNTIYF
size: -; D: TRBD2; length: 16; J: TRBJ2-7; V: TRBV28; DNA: TGTGCCAGCAGTTCCCTCCGGGGGGGTTACTCCTACGAGCAGTACTTC; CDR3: CASSSLRGGYSYEQYF
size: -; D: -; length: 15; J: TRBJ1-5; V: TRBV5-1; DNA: TGCGCCAGCAGCTTGGCCGGAGTTAGCAATCAGCCCCAGCATTTT; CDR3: CASSLAGVSNQPQHF
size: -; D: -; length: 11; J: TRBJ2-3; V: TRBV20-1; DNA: TGCAGTGCTACAGGCACAGATACGCAGTATTTT; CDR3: CSATGTDTQYF
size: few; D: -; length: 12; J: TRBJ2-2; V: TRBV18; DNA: TGTGCCAGCTCAACAGACACCGGGGAGCTGTTTTTT; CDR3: CASSTDTGELFF
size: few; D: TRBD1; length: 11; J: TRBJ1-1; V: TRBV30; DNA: TGTGCCTGGAGTTCAGGACAGGGTTTTTTCTTT; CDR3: CAWSSGQGFFF
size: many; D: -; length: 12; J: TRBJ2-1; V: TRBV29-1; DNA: TGCAGCGTTGAGCACAGTTACAATGAGCAGTTCTTC; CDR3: CSVEHSYNEQFF
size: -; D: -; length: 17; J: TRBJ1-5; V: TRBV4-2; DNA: TGTGCCAGCAGCGGGGGGGGCGCGAGGTCGGGGAATCAGCCCCAGCATTTT; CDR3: CASSGGGARSGNQPQHF
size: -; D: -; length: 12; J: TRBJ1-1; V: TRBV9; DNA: TGTGCCAGCAGCGTAGCCTACACTGAAGCTTTCTTT; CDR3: CASSVAYTEAFF
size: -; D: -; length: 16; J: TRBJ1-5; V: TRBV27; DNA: TGTGCCAGCAGCCCATGGACAACTCCACGATCTCAGCCCCAGCATTTT; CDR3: CASSPWTTPRSQPQHF
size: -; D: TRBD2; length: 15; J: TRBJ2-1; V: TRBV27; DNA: TGTGCCACAAAGCGGGACTACGACCCCTACAATGAGCAGTTCTTC; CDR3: CATKRDYDPYNEQFF
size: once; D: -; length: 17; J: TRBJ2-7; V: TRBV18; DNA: TGTGCCAGCTCACCTAACCCCCGGGTTCTCTTCTCCTACGAGCAGTACTTC; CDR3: CASSPNPRVLFSYEQYF
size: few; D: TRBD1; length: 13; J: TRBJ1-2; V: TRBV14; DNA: TGTGCCAGCAGCCACACAGGGGTTAGTGGCTACACCTTC; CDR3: CASSHTGVSGYTF
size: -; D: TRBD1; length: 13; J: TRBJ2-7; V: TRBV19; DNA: TGTGCCAGTAGTAGGACAGGGTCCGACGAGCAGTACTTC; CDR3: CASSRTGSDEQYF
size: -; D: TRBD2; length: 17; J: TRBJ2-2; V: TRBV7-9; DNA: TGTGCCAGCAGCCCACCGGGACTAGCGTTTAACACCGGGGAGCTGTTTTTT; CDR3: CASSPPGLAFNTGELFF
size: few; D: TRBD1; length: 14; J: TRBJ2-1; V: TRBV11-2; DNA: TGTGCCAGCAGCCGAGGGACAGGCGACAATGAGCAGTTCTTC; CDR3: CASSRGTGDNEQFF
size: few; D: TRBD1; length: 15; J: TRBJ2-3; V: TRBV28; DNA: TGTGCCAGCAGACCCGGGACAGGGGTCACAGATACGCAGTATTTT; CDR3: CASRPGTGVTDTQYF
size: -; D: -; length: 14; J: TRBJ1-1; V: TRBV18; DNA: TGTGCCAGCTCATACTCCGGGACTAACTCTGAAGCTTTCTTT; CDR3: CASSYSGTNSEAFF
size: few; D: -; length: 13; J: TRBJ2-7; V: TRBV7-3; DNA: TGTGCCAGCTCAAAGGGGGTACAGGACCAGCAGTACTTC; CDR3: CASSKGVQDQQYF
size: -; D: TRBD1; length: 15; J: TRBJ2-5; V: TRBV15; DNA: TGTGCCACCAGCAGAGACAGGGGGCCTGAAGAGACCCAGTACTTC; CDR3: CATSRDRGPEETQYF
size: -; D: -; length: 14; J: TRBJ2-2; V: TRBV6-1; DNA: TGTGCCAGCAGCTCAGGGTTAAACACCGGGGAGCTGTTTTTT; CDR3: CASSSGLNTGELFF
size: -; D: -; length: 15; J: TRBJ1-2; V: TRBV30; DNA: TGTGCCTGGAGTGTACGCCACAAAGCTAACTATGGCTACACCTTC; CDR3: CAWSVRHKANYGYTF
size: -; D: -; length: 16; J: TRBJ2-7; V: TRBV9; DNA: TGTGCCAGCAGCGTAGATCCCCTAGCTGGCTCCTACGAGCAGTACTTC; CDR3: CASSVDPLAGSYEQYF
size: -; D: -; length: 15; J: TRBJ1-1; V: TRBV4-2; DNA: TGTGCCAGCAGCCTAACCGGGACAAGGGACACTGAAGCTTTCTTT; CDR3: CASSLTGTRDTEAFF
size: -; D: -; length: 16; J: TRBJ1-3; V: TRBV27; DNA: TGTGCCAGCAGTCCATTAATCCAGGCCTCTGGAAACACCATATATTTT; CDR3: CASSPLIQASGNTIYF
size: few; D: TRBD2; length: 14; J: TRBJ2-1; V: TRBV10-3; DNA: TGTGCCATCAGTACTAGCGGGAGCTACAATGAGCAGTTCTTC; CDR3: CAISTSGSYNEQFF
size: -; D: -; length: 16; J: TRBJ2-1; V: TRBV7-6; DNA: TGTGCCAGCAGCCCGTCACCCCCGACACAGGGCTTTGAGCAGTTCTTC; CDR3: CASSPSPPTQGFEQFF
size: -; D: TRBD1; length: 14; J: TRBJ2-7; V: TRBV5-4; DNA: TGTGCCAGCAGCATGGACAGGGGGCTCGGCGAGCAGTACTTC; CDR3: CASSMDRGLGEQYF
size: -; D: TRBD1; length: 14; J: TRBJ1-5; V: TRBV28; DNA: TGTGCCAGTATCCGGGACAGGGGATTTCAGCCCCAGCATTTT; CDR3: CASIRDRGFQPQHF
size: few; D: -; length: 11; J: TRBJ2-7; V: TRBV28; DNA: TGTGCCAGCAGCGACATGTACGAGCAGTACTTC; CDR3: CASSDMYEQYF
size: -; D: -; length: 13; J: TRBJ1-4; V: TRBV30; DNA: TGTGCCTGGACCAGACGGGGTAATGAAAAACTGTTTTTT; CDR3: CAWTRRGNEKLFF
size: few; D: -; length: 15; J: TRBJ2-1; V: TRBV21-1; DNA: TGTGCCAGCAGCAAAGTAGGCGGGAGATGCGATGAGCAGTTCTTC; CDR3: CASSKVGGRCDEQFF
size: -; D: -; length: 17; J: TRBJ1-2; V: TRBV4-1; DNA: TGCGCCAGCAGCCAGTTATACGTCGGAGGGCTAAACTATGGCTACACCTTC; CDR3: CASSQLYVGGLNYGYTF
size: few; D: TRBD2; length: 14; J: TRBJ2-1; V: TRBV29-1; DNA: TGCAGCGATAGGACTAGCGGACGAATCAATGAGCAGTTCTTC; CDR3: CSDRTSGRINEQFF
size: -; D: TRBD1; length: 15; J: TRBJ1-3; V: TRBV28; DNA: TGTGCCAGCAGTTCCCACGGACAGGGGGGAAACACCATATATTTT; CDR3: CASSSHGQGGNTIYF
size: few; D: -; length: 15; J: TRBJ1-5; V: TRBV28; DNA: TGTGCCAGCAATCAGCAGGGGCCTTACAATCAGCCCCAGCATTTT; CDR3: CASNQQGPYNQPQHF
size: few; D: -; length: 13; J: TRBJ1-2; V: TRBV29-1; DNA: TGCAGCGCCGCAGACAGCTTCGTCTATGGCTACACCTTC; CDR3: CSAADSFVYGYTF
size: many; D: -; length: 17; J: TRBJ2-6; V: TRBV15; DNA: TGTGCCACCAGCAGCCGAGGAACGAGCTCTGGGGCCAACGTCCTGACTTTC; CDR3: CATSSRGTSSGANVLTF
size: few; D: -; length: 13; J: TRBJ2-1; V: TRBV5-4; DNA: TGTGCCAGCAGCTTGCCGGGAGAGGTTGAGCAGTTCTTC; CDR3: CASSLPGEVEQFF
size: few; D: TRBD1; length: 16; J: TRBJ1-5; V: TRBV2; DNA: TGTGCCAGCAGCGGAAGGGACAGGGGGCGCGGTCAGCCCCAGCATTTT; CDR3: CASSGRDRGRGQPQHF
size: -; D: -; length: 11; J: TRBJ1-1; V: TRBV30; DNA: TGTGCCTGGAGGAAACAGGGTGAAGCTTTCTTT; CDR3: CAWRKQGEAFF
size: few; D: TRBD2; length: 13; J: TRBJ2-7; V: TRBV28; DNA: TGTGCCAGCCGAGGGCTAGCGGCTTACGAGCAGTACTTC; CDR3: CASRGLAAYEQYF
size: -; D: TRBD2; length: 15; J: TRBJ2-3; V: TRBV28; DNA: TGTGCCAGCAGTAAGGCGACTAGCGGGAGAGATACGCAGTATTTT; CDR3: CASSKATSGRDTQYF
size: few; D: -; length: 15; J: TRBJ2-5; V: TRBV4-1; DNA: TGCGCCAGCAGCTCAAGATTTACGGGCGGGGAGACCCAGTACTTC; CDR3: CASSSRFTGGETQYF
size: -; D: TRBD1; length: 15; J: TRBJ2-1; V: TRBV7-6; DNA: TGTGCCAGCAGCTTAGCTGGGACAGGGGACAATGAGCAGTTCTTC; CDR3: CASSLAGTGDNEQFF
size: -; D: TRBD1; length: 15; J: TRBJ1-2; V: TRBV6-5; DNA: TGTGCCAGCAGTTTCCAAGGGGGCGACAGGGATGGCTACACCTTC; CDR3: CASSFQGGDRDGYTF